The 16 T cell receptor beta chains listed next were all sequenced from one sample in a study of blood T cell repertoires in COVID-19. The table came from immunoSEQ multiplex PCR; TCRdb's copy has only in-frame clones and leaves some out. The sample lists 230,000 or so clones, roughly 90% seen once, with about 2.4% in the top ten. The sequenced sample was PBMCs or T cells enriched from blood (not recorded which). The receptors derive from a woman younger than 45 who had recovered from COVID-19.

CDR3 sequence reads: CASSLSAGAATGELFF. The CDR3 region has the DNA TGTGCCAGCAGTTTATCTGCGGGGGCAGCCACCGGGGAGCTGTTTTTT. V gene TRBV27 combines with J gene TRBJ2-2; a possible D gene is TRBD2 (7 bases). Germline CDR1 reads MNHEY; CDR2 reads SMNVEV (reference sequence). This CDR3 region has 16 residues. Trimming pared 0 bases from V and 4 bases from J, leaving 12 bases between.

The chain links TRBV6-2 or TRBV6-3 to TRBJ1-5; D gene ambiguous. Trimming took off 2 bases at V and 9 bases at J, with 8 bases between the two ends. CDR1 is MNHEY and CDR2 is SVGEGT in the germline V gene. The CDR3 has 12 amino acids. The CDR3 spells CASSYLGGPQHF. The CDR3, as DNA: TGTGCCAGCAGTTACCTAGGAGGGCCCCAGCATTTT.

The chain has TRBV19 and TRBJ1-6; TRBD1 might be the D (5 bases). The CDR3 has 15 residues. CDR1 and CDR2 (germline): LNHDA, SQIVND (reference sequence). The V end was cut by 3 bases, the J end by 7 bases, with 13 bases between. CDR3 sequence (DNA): TGTGCCAGTAGTATTGAGGGGACTCTCAATTCACCCCTCCACTTT. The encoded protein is CASSIEGTLNSPLHF.

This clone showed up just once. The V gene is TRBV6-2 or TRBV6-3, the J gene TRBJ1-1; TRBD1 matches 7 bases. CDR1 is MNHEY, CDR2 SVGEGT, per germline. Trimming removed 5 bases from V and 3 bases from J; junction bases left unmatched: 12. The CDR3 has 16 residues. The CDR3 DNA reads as TGTGCCAGCAGTCCCCGGGAAACAGGGGTGGACACTGAAGCTTTCTTT. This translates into CASSPRETGVDTEAFF.

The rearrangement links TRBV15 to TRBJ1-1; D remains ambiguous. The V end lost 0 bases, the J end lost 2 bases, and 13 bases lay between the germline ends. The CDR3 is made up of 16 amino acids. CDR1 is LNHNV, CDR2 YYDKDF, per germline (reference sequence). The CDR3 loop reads CATSRDNSGANTEAFF. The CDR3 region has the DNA TGTGCCACCAGCAGAGATAACAGCGGCGCAAACACTGAAGCTTTCTTT.

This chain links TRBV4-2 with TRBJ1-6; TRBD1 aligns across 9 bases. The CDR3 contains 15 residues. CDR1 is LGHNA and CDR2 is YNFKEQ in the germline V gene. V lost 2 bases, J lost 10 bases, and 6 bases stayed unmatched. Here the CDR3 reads CASSQTTGGYSPLHF. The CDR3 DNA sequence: TGTGCCAGCAGCCAAACGACAGGGGGATACTCACCCCTCCACTTT.

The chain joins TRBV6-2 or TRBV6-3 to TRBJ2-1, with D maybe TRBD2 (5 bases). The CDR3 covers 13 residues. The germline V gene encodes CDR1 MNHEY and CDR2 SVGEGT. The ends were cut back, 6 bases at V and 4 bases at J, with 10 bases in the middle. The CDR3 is CASSRGSYNEQFF. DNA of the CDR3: TGTGCCAGCAGCCGAGGGTCTTACAATGAGCAGTTCTTC.

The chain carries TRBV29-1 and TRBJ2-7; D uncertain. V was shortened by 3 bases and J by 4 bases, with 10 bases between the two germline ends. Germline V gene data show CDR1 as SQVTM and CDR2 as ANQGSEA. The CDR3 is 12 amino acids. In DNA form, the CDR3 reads TGCAGCGTTGACGCTAGTGGGTACGAGCAGTACTTC. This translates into CSVDASGYEQYF.

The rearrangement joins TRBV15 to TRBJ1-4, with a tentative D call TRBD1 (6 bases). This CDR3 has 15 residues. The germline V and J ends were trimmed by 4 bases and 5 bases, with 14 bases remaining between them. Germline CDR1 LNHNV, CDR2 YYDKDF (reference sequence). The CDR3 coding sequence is TGTGCCACCAGCACCCCAAGGACAGAAAATGAAAAACTGTTTTTT. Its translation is CATSTPRTENEKLFF.

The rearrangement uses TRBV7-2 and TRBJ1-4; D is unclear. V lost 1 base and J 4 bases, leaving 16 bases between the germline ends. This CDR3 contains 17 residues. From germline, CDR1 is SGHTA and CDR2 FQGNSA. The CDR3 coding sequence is TGTGCCAGCAGCTTAGACCTCCACGCAGGCCTTAATGAAAAACTGTTTTTT. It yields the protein CASSLDLHAGLNEKLFF.

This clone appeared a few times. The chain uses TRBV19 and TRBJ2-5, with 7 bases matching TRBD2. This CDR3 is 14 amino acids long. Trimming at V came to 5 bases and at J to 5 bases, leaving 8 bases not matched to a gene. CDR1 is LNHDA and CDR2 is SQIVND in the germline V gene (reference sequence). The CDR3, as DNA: TGTGCCAGTAGTGTCCGGGGGGACGGCGAGACCCAGTACTTC. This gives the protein CASSVRGDGETQYF. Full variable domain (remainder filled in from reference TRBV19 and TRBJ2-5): DGGITQSPKYLFRKEGQNVTLSCEQNLNHDAMYWYRQDPGQGLRLIYYSQIVNDFQKGDIAEGYSVSREKKESFPLTVTSAQKNPTAFYLCASSVRGDGETQYFGPGTRLLVL.

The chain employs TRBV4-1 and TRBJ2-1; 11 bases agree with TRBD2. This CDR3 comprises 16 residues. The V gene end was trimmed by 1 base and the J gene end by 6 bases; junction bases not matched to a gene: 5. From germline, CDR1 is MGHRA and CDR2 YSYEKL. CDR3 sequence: CASSQVASGGLNEQFF. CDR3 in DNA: TGCGCCAGCAGCCAAGTGGCTAGCGGGGGGCTCAATGAGCAGTTCTTC.

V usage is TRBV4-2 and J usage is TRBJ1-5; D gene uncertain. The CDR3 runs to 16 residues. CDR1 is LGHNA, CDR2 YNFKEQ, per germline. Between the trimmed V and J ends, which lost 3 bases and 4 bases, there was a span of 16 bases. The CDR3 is CASSHENEGSNQPQHF. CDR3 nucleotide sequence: TGTGCCAGCAGCCATGAAAACGAGGGTTCAAATCAGCCCCAGCATTTT.

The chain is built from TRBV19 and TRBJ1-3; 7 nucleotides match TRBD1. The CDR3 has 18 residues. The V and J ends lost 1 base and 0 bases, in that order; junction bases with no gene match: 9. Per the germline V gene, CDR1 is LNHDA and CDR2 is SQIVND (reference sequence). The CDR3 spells CASSIVPGQKSSGNTIYF. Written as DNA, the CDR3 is TGTGCCAGTAGTATAGTTCCGGGACAGAAATCCTCTGGAAACACCATATATTTT.

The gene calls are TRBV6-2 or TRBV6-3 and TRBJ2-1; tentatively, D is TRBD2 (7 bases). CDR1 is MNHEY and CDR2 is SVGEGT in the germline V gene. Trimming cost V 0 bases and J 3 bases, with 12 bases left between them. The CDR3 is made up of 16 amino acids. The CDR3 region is CASSYSAGAYYNEQFF. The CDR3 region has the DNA TGTGCCAGCAGTTACTCGGCGGGGGCCTACTACAATGAGCAGTTCTTC.

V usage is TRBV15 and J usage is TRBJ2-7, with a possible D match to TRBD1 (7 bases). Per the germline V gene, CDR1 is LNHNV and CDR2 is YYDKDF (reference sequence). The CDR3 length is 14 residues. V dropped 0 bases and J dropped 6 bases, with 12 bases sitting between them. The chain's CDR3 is CATSRDLQGGEQYF. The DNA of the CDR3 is TGTGCCACCAGCAGAGATCTTCAGGGGGGCGAGCAGTACTTC. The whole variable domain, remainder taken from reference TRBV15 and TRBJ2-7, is DAMVIQNPRYQVTQFGKPVTLSCSQTLNHNVMYWYQQKSSQAPKLLFHYYDKDFNNEADTPDNFQSRRPNTSFCFLDIRSPGLGDTAMYLCATSRDLQGGEQYFGPGTRLTVT.